This T cell receptor (beta chain) is from a study of T-cell reconstitution after alpha-beta-depleted transplantation in children. As to this clonotype: Its antigen is unidentified.

There are 17 residues in the CDR3. V dropped 2 bases and J dropped 12; count of bases not matched to a gene: 16. Germline lookup yields CDR1 SGHAT and CDR2 FQNNGV. Molecular barcoding with unique molecular identifiers was used for the TCRbeta library. Each CDR3 protein gets one entry after TCRdb re-called the PCR reads with MiXCR. The sample holds 200,000 or so distinct CDR3 sequences, about 7% seen once. Study observations and caveats: Reportedly, alpha-beta T cells present about two months post-transplant originated from several hundred expanded clones of graft origin.

This TCR came from a boy between 2 and 10 years old with acute lymphoblastic leukemia, due to receive a stem cell transplant. This chain connects TRBV11-2 to TRBJ2-1; 10 bases align to TRBD1. The sample was PBMCs, taken before TCRalphabeta/CD19-depleted stem cell transplant. The CDR3 region has the DNA TGTGCCAGCAGCTTACGTCTGGGACAGGGGTTTCAGGGTGGGCAGTTCTTC. It specifies CASSLRLGQGFQGGQFF.